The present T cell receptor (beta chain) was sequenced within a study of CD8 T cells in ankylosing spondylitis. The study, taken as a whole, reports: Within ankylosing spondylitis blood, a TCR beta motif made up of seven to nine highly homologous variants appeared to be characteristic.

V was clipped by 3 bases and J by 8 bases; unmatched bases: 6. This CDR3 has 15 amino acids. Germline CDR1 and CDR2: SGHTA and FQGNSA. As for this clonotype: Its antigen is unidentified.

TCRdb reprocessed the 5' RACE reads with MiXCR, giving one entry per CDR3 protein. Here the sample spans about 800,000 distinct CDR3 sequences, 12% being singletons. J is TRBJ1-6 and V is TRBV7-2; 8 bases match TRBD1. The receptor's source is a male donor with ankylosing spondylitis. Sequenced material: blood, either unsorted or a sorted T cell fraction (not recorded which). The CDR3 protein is CASSFGQGGDSPLHF. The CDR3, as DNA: TGTGCCAGCAGCTTCGGACAGGGAGGGGATTCACCCCTCCACTTT.